This TCR beta chain is drawn from a study of shared clonotypes between healthy human individuals. Trimming cost V 5 bases and J 4 bases, with 14 bases left between them. The CDR3 consists of 14 residues. CDR1 is SGHVS, CDR2 FQNEAQ, per germline. Findings and limits, study-wide: Sequencing depth was expected to affect clonotype sharing among donors. Apart from blood, nothing was sampled; tissue repertoires likely differ.

This clone came up once. Its antigen is unidentified. Unsorted PBMC samples were amplified in replicate PCRs containing roughly 300 ng DNA, roughly 30,000 T cell genomes. Data came from immunoSEQ multiplex PCR; TCRdb stores just in-frame clones and leaves some out. The sample holds fewer than 550,000 clones, about three quarters seen once. Sequenced sample: PBMCs. The receptor's source is a woman aged 40 to 50 in good health. Some clones in this sample may be carry-over from other donors' samples. This chain links TRBV7-8 with TRBJ1-1; TRBD1 might be the D (5 bases). CDR3 region: CASSQPGDFTEAFF. CDR3 coding DNA: TGTGCCAGCAGCCAACCGGGGGATTTCACTGAAGCTTTCTTT.